A single sample is the source of the 27 T cell receptor beta chains below, sequenced in a study of CD8 T cells in ankylosing spondylitis. TCRdb passed the 5' RACE reads through MiXCR, listing each CDR3 protein once. The sample carries some 150,000 distinct CDR3 sequences, about an eighth recorded once. Source material: blood, either unsorted or a sorted T cell fraction (not recorded which). All receptors come from a female donor with ankylosing spondylitis or in good health (not recorded which).

This clonotype was seen repeatedly, ten times or more. The chain joins TRBV20-1 to TRBJ2-2; the match to TRBD1 covers 10 bases. This CDR3 spans 18 amino acids. Germline CDR1 DFQATT, CDR2 SNEGSKA (reference sequence). Trimming took 2 bases from V and 0 from J; bases not matched to a gene: 9. This CDR3 is CSARKTGTGAPNTGELFF. The CDR3 DNA reads TGCAGTGCTAGAAAAACCGGGACAGGGGCGCCGAACACCGGGGAGCTGTTTTTT.

This clonotype was counted many times. The rearrangement joins TRBV12-3 or TRBV12-4 to TRBJ2-6; D remains unclear. This CDR3 has 17 amino acids. The V end lost 7 bases, the J end lost 1 base, and 17 bases lay between the germline ends. The CDR3 reads CASKGPGFGSGANVLTF. As DNA, the CDR3 is TGTGCCAGCAAGGGTCCCGGTTTTGGTTCTGGGGCCAACGTCCTGACTTTC.

Ten or more counts support this clonotype. This chain's CDR3 is CASSFSLQGASIYF. CDR3 in DNA: TGTGCCAGCAGTTTCTCGTTACAGGGGGCATCCATATATTTT. The V call is TRBV28, the J call TRBJ1-3; 9 positions agree with TRBD1. Germline loops: CDR1 MDHEN, CDR2 SYDVKM. Losses at the gene ends were 3 bases for V and 11 bases for J; bases not matched to a gene: 8. The CDR3 is 14 residues long.

This clonotype has more than one count but fewer than ten. This chain uses TRBV12-3 or TRBV12-4 with TRBJ2-1; possibly TRBD1 or TRBD2 for D (6 bases each). The ends were cut back, 6 bases at V and 2 bases at J, with 17 bases in the middle. This CDR3 contains 16 residues. The CDR3 here is CASSPPHGGPYNEQFF. CDR3 nucleotide sequence: TGTGCCAGCAGCCCCCCCCACGGGGGCCCCTACAATGAGCAGTTCTTC.

This clonotype was seen ten or more times. CDR3 sequence: CSATGTPYEKLFF. In DNA, the CDR3 is TGCAGTGCTACAGGGACCCCCTATGAAAAACTGTTTTTT. V is TRBV20-1 and J is TRBJ1-4; D perhaps matches TRBD1 (5 bases). V was cut by 4 bases and J by 6 bases, with 12 bases left in between. This CDR3 region has 13 residues. Germline V lookup: CDR1 DFQATT, CDR2 SNEGSKA (reference sequence).

To note about this clonotype: Mismatch with germline at one junction end may stem from a read error. The J gene is TRBJ2-2, the V gene TRBV5-4; D possibly corresponds to TRBD1 (5 bases). Germline V CDR1 and CDR2: SGHNT, YYREEE (reference sequence). The CDR3 extends over 14 amino acids. The CDR3 is CARSLGLLSGELFF. CDR3 DNA: TGTGCCAGGAGCTTGGGGCTTCTCTCCGGGGAGCTGTTTTTT.

There are many counts of this clonotype. CDR3 in amino acids: CASSNPTGEKFYGYTF. CDR3 nucleotide sequence: TGCGCCAGCAGCAACCCGACGGGGGAGAAGTTCTATGGCTACACCTTC. The chain has TRBV5-1 and TRBJ1-2; tentatively, D is TRBD1 (5 bases). Germline V lookup: CDR1 SGHRS, CDR2 YFSETQ. Trimming shortened V by 4 bases and J by 4 bases, and 20 bases separated the two germline ends. This CDR3 is 16 amino acids long.

This clonotype was counted ten times or more. V usage is TRBV28 and J usage is TRBJ1-5; TRBD1 aligns across 7 bases. CDR1 and CDR2 from the germline V gene are MDHEN and SYDVKM. The V and J ends lost 4 bases and 7 bases, in that order; junction bases with no gene match: 7. The CDR3 loop spans 14 amino acids. As DNA, the CDR3 is TGTGCCAGCAGTTCAGGGGGGGGAGCCCAGCCCCAGCATTTT. It encodes CASSSGGGAQPQHF.

Many counts were recorded for this clonotype. The chain uses TRBV12-3 or TRBV12-4 and TRBJ1-2; the D gene is possibly TRBD1 (6 bases). CDR3 length: 13 residues. V was cut by 3 bases and J by 6 bases, with 11 bases left in between. The CDR3 region has the DNA TGTGCCAGCAGTTTTGTGGCAGGGGATGGCTACACCTTC. Residues: CASSFVAGDGYTF.

With respect to this clonotype: Just one base apart from a much larger clone, this may be a read error. The V call is TRBV27, the J call TRBJ2-2; D unresolved. Trimming took off 0 bases at V and 4 bases at J, with 15 bases between the two ends. Looked up from germline, CDR1 is MNHEY and CDR2 is SMNVEV (reference sequence). There are 17 residues in the CDR3. The CDR3 region is CASSLSLRHWSTGELFF. The CDR3 DNA follows: TGTGCCAGCAGTTTATCTTTAAGACATTGGAGCACCGGGGAGCTGTTTTTT.

With respect to this clonotype: Germline is not matched at one junction end, which may reflect a read error. The rearrangement joins TRBV18 to TRBJ1-5, with no clear D. Germline CDR1 reads KGHSH; CDR2 reads LQKENI. This CDR3 region has 13 residues. The CDR3 loop is CTSSPGRDQPQHF. The CDR3 DNA follows: TGTACCAGCTCGCCGGGTCGAGATCAGCCCCAGCATTTT.

The table lists this clonotype with many counts. This rearrangement joins TRBV5-4 to TRBJ1-1; 7 bases map to TRBD1. Germline V gives CDR1 SGHNT, CDR2 YYREEE (reference sequence). V lost 3 bases, J lost 0 bases, and 5 bases stayed unmatched. The CDR3 is made up of 15 amino acids. CDR3 region: CASSSRDRLNTEAFF. The CDR3 DNA reads TGTGCCAGCAGCTCTCGGGACAGATTGAACACTGAAGCTTTCTTT.

The V gene is TRBV5-4, the J gene TRBJ1-1; 9 positions match TRBD1. The CDR3 has 15 amino acids. V trimming: 2 bases; J trimming: 4 bases; junction bases outside the gene matches: 6. Germline CDR1 reads SGHNT; CDR2 reads YYREEE (reference sequence). The CDR3 sequence is CASSFDRQGGTEAFF. The CDR3 DNA reads as TGTGCCAGCAGCTTTGATAGACAGGGGGGCACTGAAGCTTTCTTT.

Ten or more counts support this clonotype. V and J are TRBV4-1 and TRBJ1-2, with D unresolved. The CDR3 has 13 residues. With 0 bases removed from V and 5 bases from J, the gap between germline ends came to 7 bases. From germline, CDR1 is MGHRA and CDR2 YSYEKL. CDR3 in DNA: TGCGCCAGCAGCCAAGAGTACGGGTATGGCTACACCTTC. Translation: CASSQEYGYGYTF.

The table lists this clonotype with many counts. The rearrangement links TRBV4-1 to TRBJ2-7; maybe TRBD1 (6 bases). The CDR3 length is 13 residues. V lost 5 bases to trimming and J lost 3 bases, with 11 bases between them. In germline, CDR1 is MGHRA, CDR2 YSYEKL. The CDR3 spells CASSTDRSYEQYF. The CDR3 DNA reads as TGCGCCAGCAGCACGGACAGAAGCTACGAGCAGTACTTC.

This clonotype showed up many times. The chain carries TRBV29-1 and TRBJ2-7, with no clear D. The CDR3 loop spans 10 amino acids. Trimming pared 1 base from V and 2 bases from J, leaving 0 bases between. Germline V CDR1 and CDR2: SQVTM, ANQGSEA. The CDR3 loop is CSVEAYEQYF. The CDR3 nucleotides read TGCAGCGTTGAAGCCTACGAGCAGTACTTC.

This clonotype was seen many times. The chain couples TRBV6-5 to TRBJ1-2; D not certain. CDR1 and CDR2 from the germline V gene are MNHEY and SVGAGI. The CDR3 extends over 18 amino acids. V gave up 0 bases and J gave up 4 bases, with 21 bases separating them. The CDR3, as DNA: TGTGCCAGCAGTTACTCGCGCTCCCTTGCGGGCTTAAGCTATGGCTACACCTTC. This codes for CASSYSRSLAGLSYGYTF.

Comments on this clonotype: This may be a read error: a much more frequent sequence differs by one nucleotide. The chain couples TRBV11-2 to TRBJ2-2, with D maybe TRBD1 (6 bases). Trimming stripped 7 bases from V and 9 bases from J, with 21 bases between. Germline CDR1 and CDR2: SGHAT and FQNNGV. The CDR3 extends over 15 amino acids. In DNA, the CDR3 is TGTGCCAGCAACGATATTAATCAGGGGACCCGGGAGCTGTTTTTT. Translation: CASNDINQGTRELFF.

The V and J genes are TRBV5-1 and TRBJ2-1, with no clear D. This CDR3 region has 16 residues. Trimming removed 0 bases at V and 3 bases at J, with 13 bases between. CDR1 is SGHRS, CDR2 YFSETQ, per germline. CDR3 DNA: TGCGCCAGCAGCTTGGATCCCGGAGACTTCTACAATGAGCAGTTCTTC. It codes for CASSLDPGDFYNEQFF.

This clonotype has ten or more counts. V usage is TRBV12-3 or TRBV12-4 and J usage is TRBJ1-6; TRBD1 might be the D (6 bases). The CDR3 sequence is 15 residues long. V was clipped by 4 bases and J by 9 bases, with 16 bases between them. The CDR3 spells CASSSIPDRISPLHF. The CDR3 region has the DNA TGTGCCAGCAGTTCGATTCCCGACAGGATTTCACCCCTCCACTTT.

The chain is built from TRBV5-4 and TRBJ2-2; TRBD2 is a possible D gene (6 bases). This CDR3 contains 13 residues. Trimming took off 3 bases at V and 4 bases at J, with 7 bases between the two ends. Germline values: CDR1 SGHNT, CDR2 YYREEE (reference sequence). In nucleotides, the CDR3 is TGTGCCAGCAGCTGGAGGGGCACCGGGGAGCTGTTTTTT. Residues: CASSWRGTGELFF.

Many counts were recorded for this clonotype. The chain combines TRBV3-1 with TRBJ1-1, with TRBD1 identical over 10 bases. With V trimmed by 4 bases and J by 6 bases, 14 bases remained unmatched. The length of the CDR3 is 17 residues. Germline V gene data show CDR1 as LGHDT and CDR2 as YNNKEL (reference sequence). The DNA for the CDR3 is TGTGCCAGCAGCCCCGGCGGGACAGGGGTGGGGAGTTCTGAAGCTTTCTTT. It encodes CASSPGGTGVGSSEAFF.

This clonotype has a count of ten or more. This sequence joins TRBV20-1 and TRBJ2-7, with no clear D. CDR1 and CDR2 from the germline V gene are DFQATT and SNEGSKA (reference sequence). The CDR3 consists of 12 residues. The V end lost 6 bases, the J end lost 6 bases, and 15 bases lay between the germline ends. In DNA, the CDR3 is TGCAGTGCCAGCCTCGTCGATGGCGAGCAGTACTTC. It encodes CSASLVDGEQYF.

This clonotype was seen repeatedly, ten times or more. The V gene is TRBV12-3 or TRBV12-4, the J gene TRBJ2-1, with unresolved D. This CDR3 region has 13 residues. Trimming left V 6 bases short and J 6 bases short, with 12 bases between. The CDR3 protein is CASSPSGRNEQFF. The DNA for the CDR3 is TGTGCCAGCAGCCCCAGTGGGCGCAATGAGCAGTTCTTC.

This clonotype was observed at least ten times. The rearrangement uses TRBV10-3 and TRBJ2-1, with 8 bases lining up with TRBD1. Germline loops: CDR1 ENHRY, CDR2 SYGVKD. V dropped 6 bases and J dropped 6; count of bases not matched to a gene: 7. There are 14 residues in the CDR3. The CDR3 DNA is TGTGCCATCAGAGCCGGGACAGGTTTCAATGAGCAGTTCTTC. Translated: CAIRAGTGFNEQFF.

This clonotype occurred many times. This chain uses TRBV7-2 with TRBJ2-3, with a tentative D call TRBD1 (5 bases). The germline V gene has CDR1 SGHTA and CDR2 FQGNSA. The CDR3 length is 13 residues. The V end lost 2 bases, the J end lost 6 bases, and 9 bases lay between the germline ends. The CDR3 region has the DNA TGTGCCAGCAGCTTAAAGCCAGGGGATACGCAGTATTTT. Translating gives CASSLKPGDTQYF.

This clonotype was counted many times. The genes are TRBV13 and TRBJ1-1; tentative D call: TRBD1 (5 bases). Germline V lookup: CDR1 PRHDT, CDR2 FYEKMQ (reference sequence). The CDR3 has 15 amino acids. Trimming cost V 2 bases and J 5 bases, with 15 bases left between them. The CDR3 is CASSLSPGKGTEAFF. The CDR3 DNA is TGTGCCAGCAGCTTATCGCCAGGGAAAGGGACTGAAGCTTTCTTT.